Shown below are 14 T cell receptor beta chains from a single sample sequenced in a study of blood T cell repertoires in COVID-19. Produced via immunoSEQ multiplex PCR; TCRdb's table is partial and in-frame only. This sample has roughly 250,000 clones, with approximately 88% found just once. Sequencing used PBMCs or T cells enriched from blood (not recorded which). The receptors originated from a woman in her 40s with acute COVID-19.

The sample holds a few counts of this clone. V gene TRBV5-4 combines with J gene TRBJ2-1; D is possibly TRBD2 (5 bases). V was shortened by 5 bases and J by 0 bases, with 12 bases between the two germline ends. Germline V gene data show CDR1 as SGHNT and CDR2 as YYREEE (reference sequence). CDR3 length equals 15 residues. CDR3 amino acids: CASRMKGSSYNEQFF. CDR3 bases: TGTGCCAGCAGGATGAAAGGGAGCTCCTACAATGAGCAGTTCTTC.

The chain employs TRBV18 and TRBJ2-3; D is unresolved. From germline, CDR1 is KGHSH and CDR2 LQKENI. CDR3 size: 15 residues. Trimming took 3 bases from V and 4 from J, leaving 14 bases between them. The CDR3, as DNA: TGTGCCAGCTCACCTACCCCGAGCAACCCAGATACGCAGTATTTT. Encoded protein: CASSPTPSNPDTQYF.

The chain uses TRBV19 and TRBJ2-2; a weak D match, TRBD2 (5 bases). This CDR3 contains 14 residues. Trimming shortened V by 3 bases and J by 1 base, and 6 bases separated the two germline ends. The germline CDR1 and CDR2 sequences are LNHDA and SQIVND (reference sequence). The CDR3 is CASSMEVNTGELFF. The CDR3 nucleotides are TGTGCCAGTAGTATGGAGGTGAACACCGGGGAGCTGTTTTTT.

The chain employs TRBV5-1 and TRBJ2-3; 7 nucleotides match TRBD2. V lost 5 bases and J lost 1; bases outside the gene matches: 10. The CDR3 extends over 16 amino acids. Germline assignment: CDR1 SGHRS and CDR2 YFSETQ. The CDR3 region is CASRYFLGRGTDTQYF. Written as DNA, the CDR3 is TGCGCCAGCAGGTACTTCCTAGGGAGGGGCACAGATACGCAGTATTTT.

The gene calls are TRBV27 and TRBJ1-5; D is unclear. The CDR3 extends over 14 amino acids. Per the germline V gene, CDR1 is MNHEY and CDR2 is SMNVEV (reference sequence). Trimming took off 0 bases at V and 6 bases at J, with 9 bases between the two ends. CDR3 coding DNA: TGTGCCAGCAGTTTATCCCGAGCGGCTCAGCCCCAGCATTTT. Residues: CASSLSRAAQPQHF.

This clone was found once. The chain combines TRBV7-8 with TRBJ2-7; 7 bases match TRBD1. Germline trimming cut 1 base from V and 3 bases from J; bases unmatched to any gene: 3. Germline V gene sequence: CDR1 SGHVS, CDR2 FQNEAQ. There are 14 residues in the CDR3. The chain's CDR3 is CASSLGTGNYEQYF. CDR3 sequence (DNA): TGTGCCAGCAGCTTAGGGACAGGAAACTACGAGCAGTACTTC. The full variable domain, its missing parts supplied by reference TRBV7-8 and TRBJ2-7, is GAGVSQSPRYKVAKRGQDVALRCDPISGHVSLFWYQQALGQGPEFLTYFQNEAQLDKSGLPSDRFFAERPEGSVSTLKIQRTQQEDSAVYLCASSLGTGNYEQYFGPGTRLTVT.

This sequence joins TRBV20-1 and TRBJ2-3; TRBD2 matches at 7 bases. Looked up from germline, CDR1 is DFQATT and CDR2 is SNEGSKA (reference sequence). J lost 1 base, V lost 3 bases, and 1 base had no gene match. This CDR3 contains 13 residues. The CDR3 region has the DNA TGCAGTGCTAGTCTAGCGGGCACAGATACGCAGTATTTT. Translated: CSASLAGTDTQYF.

V is TRBV28 and J is TRBJ1-5; 11 nucleotides line up with TRBD1. J was trimmed by 3 bases and V by 2 bases; bases with no gene match: 6. The CDR3 has 17 amino acids. Germline V CDR1 and CDR2: MDHEN, SYDVKM. The CDR3 reads CASSLMDRGRSNQPQHF. In DNA, the CDR3 is TGTGCCAGCAGTTTAATGGACAGGGGGCGTTCCAATCAGCCCCAGCATTTT.

The rearrangement uses TRBV7-9 and TRBJ1-1; a possible D gene is TRBD1 (6 bases). V lost 4 bases to trimming and J lost 2 bases, with 11 bases between them. The CDR3 contains 14 residues. Germline lookup yields CDR1 SEHNR and CDR2 FQNEAQ (reference sequence). The DNA of the CDR3 is TGTGCCAGCAGCTCCCTCAGGGGAAACACTGAAGCTTTCTTT. Its protein is CASSSLRGNTEAFF.

V usage is TRBV6-5 and J usage is TRBJ1-5; the match to TRBD1 covers 8 bases. Germline V gives CDR1 MNHEY, CDR2 SVGAGI. The CDR3 is 15 amino acids. Trimming removed 4 bases from V and 6 bases from J; junction bases left unmatched: 8. The CDR3 region has the DNA TGTGCCAGCAGTTGGACAGGGTCCAACCCTCAGCCCCAGCATTTT. It yields the protein CASSWTGSNPQPQHF.

This clone has only one observation. The chain links TRBV9 to TRBJ2-7; D not certain. The CDR3 is 14 amino acids. The germline V gene has CDR1 SGDLS and CDR2 YYNGEE. Deletions cut 0 bases from V and 2 bases from J, with 9 bases between. The CDR3 DNA is TGTGCCAGCAGCGTAGCCAGTGATCCCTACGAGCAGTACTTC. Translation gives CASSVASDPYEQYF. Based on the CDR3 plus reference TRBV9 and TRBJ2-7, the full variable domain is DSGVTQTPKHLITATGQRVTLRCSPRSGDLSVYWYQQSLDQGLQFLIQYYNGEERAKGNILERFSAQQFPDLHSELNLSSLELGDSALYFCASSVASDPYEQYFGPGTRLTVT.

The rearrangement joins TRBV7-2 to TRBJ1-3; D is possibly TRBD1 (6 bases). V was pared by 5 bases and J by 12 bases, with 17 bases between. This CDR3 contains 13 residues. CDR1 is SGHTA and CDR2 is FQGNSA in the germline V gene. The CDR3 here is CASSAYLGQNIYF. DNA for the CDR3: TGTGCCAGCAGCGCGTATCTTGGACAGAACATATATTTT.

As concerns this clone: The identical CDR3 is also encoded by other nucleotide sequences in the sample. The chain has TRBV6-2 or TRBV6-3 and TRBJ2-7; TRBD2 matches 12 bases. Trimming removed 4 bases from V and 1 base from J; junction bases left unmatched: 2. The germline V gene encodes CDR1 MNHEY and CDR2 SVGEGT. This CDR3 has 15 residues. The CDR3 nucleotides are TGTGCCAGCAGTTCGCTAGCGGGAGGGTCCTACGAGCAGTACGTC. It specifies CASSSLAGGSYEQYV.

The gene calls are TRBV24-1 and TRBJ1-4; 8 positions agree with TRBD1. Germline CDR1 reads KGHDR; CDR2 reads SFDVKD. The CDR3 is made up of 13 amino acids. Trimming cost V 9 bases and J 7 bases; bases outside gene matches: 6. The CDR3 region is CATGGQGTEKLFF. The CDR3 nucleotides read TGTGCCACCGGAGGACAGGGCACTGAAAAACTGTTTTTT.